One and the same sample provided the 7 T cell receptor beta chains below, sequenced in a study of graft-versus-host responses after intestinal transplantation. The protocol was immunoSEQ multiplex PCR, while the TCRdb copy is restricted to in-frame clones and leaves out a portion. The data contain 96,000 or so clones, 80% to 95% of them singletons. Their recognized antigens are unknown. The sample here was unstimulated CD4+ T cells sorted from spleen or lymph node cells, taken before intestinal transplant. The receptors come from a human donor who received an intestinal transplant.

The chain employs TRBV4-1 and TRBJ2-5, with D possibly being TRBD2 (5 bases). In germline, CDR1 is MGHRA, CDR2 YSYEKL. The germline V and J ends were trimmed by 4 bases and 5 bases, with 17 bases remaining between them. The CDR3 is 15 amino acids. This CDR3 is CASSLLEGAVETQYF. Written as DNA, the CDR3 is TGCGCCAGCAGCCTATTAGAGGGAGCGGTTGAGACCCAGTACTTC.

This sequence joins TRBV9 and TRBJ2-6; 11 nucleotides agree with TRBD1. Germline assignment: CDR1 SGDLS and CDR2 YYNGEE. J lost 1 base, V lost 1 base, and 4 bases had no gene match. The CDR3 sequence is 18 residues long. CDR3 sequence: CASSVRGTGGSGANVLTF. Here the CDR3 DNA reads TGTGCCAGCAGCGTAAGAGGGACAGGGGGATCTGGGGCCAACGTCCTGACTTTC.

The rearrangement uses TRBV19 and TRBJ2-1; 13 bases are a match to TRBD2. V shed 2 bases and J 0 bases; nucleotides not matched to a gene: 10. In germline, CDR1 is LNHDA, CDR2 SQIVND (reference sequence). This CDR3 is built from 20 residues. For the CDR3, the DNA is TGTGCCAGTAGTATATTAACGGGGACTAGCGGGGCTAGCTCCTACAATGAGCAGTTCTTC. Its protein is CASSILTGTSGASSYNEQFF.

CDR3 sequence reads: CASRPTLPQGVVGEKLFF. CDR3 sequence (DNA): TGTGCCAGCAGGCCGACACTCCCTCAGGGGGTAGTGGGTGAAAAACTGTTTTTT. The chain couples TRBV28 to TRBJ1-4, with TRBD1 matching over 7 bases. There are 18 residues in the CDR3. The junction had 20 bases not matched to a gene; V was cut back by 6 bases and J by 7 bases. The germline gives CDR1 MDHEN, CDR2 SYDVKM.

The chain couples TRBV6-1 to TRBJ1-1, with D possibly TRBD1 on 5 matching bases. Trimming pared 8 bases from V and 6 bases from J, leaving 22 bases between. CDR3 length equals 15 residues. The V gene's germline CDR1 is MNHNS and CDR2 SASEGT. The CDR3, as DNA: TGTGCCAGCCCAAAGACGGGACTGAGGGATGCTGAAGCTTTCTTT. Its protein is CASPKTGLRDAEAFF.

There are a few counts of this clone. The chain is built from TRBV2 and TRBJ1-4; a weak D match, TRBD1 (6 bases). The CDR3 is made up of 16 amino acids. Germline V gene sequence: CDR1 SNHLY, CDR2 FYNNEI. Between the trimmed V and J ends, which lost 2 bases and 8 bases, there was a span of 18 bases. The CDR3 here is CASSEIGPGEYEKLFF. The CDR3 DNA reads TGTGCCAGCAGTGAAATCGGGCCAGGGGAGTACGAAAAACTGTTTTTT.

The chain recombines TRBV30 with TRBJ1-1; D possibly corresponds to TRBD1 (6 bases). The CDR3 is 14 amino acids. CDR1 is GTSNPN and CDR2 is SVGIG in the germline V gene (reference sequence). V was clipped by 4 bases and J by 4 bases, with 16 bases between them. CDR3 sequence: CAWIRDTQSTEAFF. CDR3 DNA sequence: TGTGCCTGGATCAGGGACACCCAGAGCACTGAAGCTTTCTTT.